This T cell receptor (beta chain) comes out of a study of PD-1 blockade in classical Hodgkin lymphoma. Study outcomes and limitations: Sources of repertoire differences remain undefined, possibly disease activity or prior therapy.

The method was immunoSEQ multiplex PCR; TCRdb's version includes in-frame clones alone and lacks a portion of them. The table includes 45,000 to 55,000 clones, just under 75% detected once. About this clone: Its antigen is not identified.

Every patient had relapsed following autologous stem cell transplantation, and cohorts differed in brentuximab vedotin exposure. The CDR3 covers 13 residues. Trimming removed 7 bases from V and 8 bases from J, with 15 bases in between. Germline CDR1 MNHNY, CDR2 SVGAGI (reference sequence). Sequenced material: peripheral blood mononuclear cells (PBMCs), taken before the second cycle of nivolumab. The chain carries TRBV6-6 and TRBJ1-5, with D possibly matching TRBD1 (5 bases). The receptor was derived from a human donor with classical Hodgkin lymphoma. The CDR3 region is CASTPLGREPQHF. Written as DNA, the CDR3 is TGTGCCAGCACCCCCTTGGGACGAGAGCCCCAGCATTTT.